The 20 T cell receptor beta chains listed next were all sequenced from one sample in a study of Ad26.COV2.S vaccination and SARS-CoV-2 variants. Treatment defined: some 19 received Ad26.COV2.S at low or high dose, single or two shots; 5 received placebo; per-sample allocation not given. Sampling happened 63 days after the first vaccine or placebo injection. Repertoires were generated with immunoSEQ multiplex PCR, while TCRdb's copy carries only in-frame clones and drops some. The table has 400,000 to 450,000 clones, around nine tenths seen once. This specimen was peripheral blood, taken in a trial of Ad26.COV2.S vaccine versus placebo. The receptors derive from a person between 18 and 65 years old who received the Ad26.COV2.S COVID-19 vaccine or a placebo.

The CDR3 spells CASGLDTGGRYNEQFF. CDR3 bases: TGTGCTAGTGGTTTGGACACAGGGGGTAGGTACAATGAGCAGTTCTTC. The chain employs TRBV12-5 and TRBJ2-1; 8 bases line up with TRBD1. The CDR3 has 16 residues. The germline CDR1 and CDR2 sequences are LGHNT and FRNRAP. The junction had 6 bases not matched to a gene; V was cut back by 1 base and J by 4 bases. Using reference TRBV12-5 and TRBJ2-1 for the parts outside the CDR3, the full variable domain is DARVTQTPRHKVTEMGQEVTMRCQPILGHNTVFWYRQTMMQGLELLAYFRNRAPLDDSGMPKDRFSAEMPDATLATLKIQPSEPRDSAVYFCASGLDTGGRYNEQFFGPGTRLTVL.

The chain combines TRBV18 with TRBJ2-1, with 8 bases matching TRBD1. The CDR3 runs 16 residues. CDR1 and CDR2 (germline): KGHSH, LQKENI. J lost 7 bases, V lost 5 bases, and 13 bases had no gene match. CDR3 nucleotide sequence: TGTGCCAGCTCAGAACCCTCAGGGGGCAGGGGGAATGAGCAGTTCTTC. This gives the protein CASSEPSGGRGNEQFF.

The chain has TRBV7-8 and TRBJ1-1; D is uncertain. The V gene lost 3 bases and the J gene lost 5 bases, with 10 bases spanning the gap. This CDR3 contains 13 residues. Germline CDR1 reads SGHVS; CDR2 reads FQNEAQ. The CDR3 DNA sequence: TGTGCCAGCAGCTTTGCCGGGTTAACTGAAGCTTTCTTT. It specifies CASSFAGLTEAFF.

The genes are TRBV9 and TRBJ1-3, with 7 bases fitting TRBD1. Per germline, CDR1 SGDLS and CDR2 YYNGEE. CDR3 size: 16 residues. The V gene end was trimmed by 3 bases and the J gene end by 0 bases; junction bases not matched to a gene: 6. The CDR3 sequence is CASSAGGTVSGNTIYF. CDR3 DNA sequence: TGTGCCAGCAGCGCGGGAGGGACAGTCTCTGGAAACACCATATATTTT.

This sequence joins TRBV2 and TRBJ2-5, with D maybe TRBD2 (6 bases). Germline V gene data show CDR1 as SNHLY and CDR2 as FYNNEI. Trimming removed 8 bases at V and 2 bases at J, with 12 bases between. The CDR3 has 13 residues. CDR3 sequence: CASGGSEQETQYF. DNA of the CDR3: TGTGCCAGCGGAGGGTCCGAACAAGAGACCCAGTACTTC.

V usage is TRBV20-1 and J usage is TRBJ1-1, with D hard to call. Germline values: CDR1 DFQATT, CDR2 SNEGSKA (reference sequence). This CDR3 has 11 amino acids. The CDR3 DNA reads TGCGCGGTGGGGATGAACACTGAAGCTTTCTTT. Protein: CAVGMNTEAFF.

The chain uses TRBV25-1 and TRBJ2-3, with no clear D. Germline CDR1 reads MGHDK; CDR2 reads SYGVNS. The V end lost 4 bases, the J end lost 0 bases, and 8 bases lay between the germline ends. This CDR3 region has 14 residues. The CDR3 DNA reads as TGTGCCAGCAGTGGCCCAAGTAGCACAGATACGCAGTATTTT. Its protein is CASSGPSSTDTQYF.

The chain recombines TRBV7-9 with TRBJ2-7; D is possibly TRBD1 or TRBD2 (5 bases each). CDR1 SEHNR and CDR2 FQNEAQ come from the germline V gene (reference sequence). The V end was cut by 4 bases, the J end by 3 bases, with 10 bases between. The CDR3 spans 13 residues. The CDR3 sequence: CASSSRENYEQYF. CDR3 in DNA: TGTGCCAGCAGCTCCAGGGAGAACTACGAGCAGTACTTC.

This clone was seen a few times. The chain couples TRBV5-1 to TRBJ1-6; D gene ambiguous. V was shortened by 5 bases and J by 6 bases, with 15 bases between the two germline ends. The CDR3 length is 15 residues. CDR1 SGHRS and CDR2 YFSETQ come from the germline V gene. CDR3 sequence reads: CASREGNHANSPLHF. Here the CDR3 DNA reads TGCGCCAGCAGAGAAGGAAACCACGCTAATTCACCCCTCCACTTT.

The rearrangement uses TRBV30 and TRBJ2-7; D perhaps matches TRBD2 (5 bases). The CDR3 has 13 amino acids. V shed 0 bases and J shed 3 bases, with 9 bases lying between them. From germline, CDR1 is GTSNPN and CDR2 SVGIG (reference sequence). The CDR3 sequence: CAWSVALVYEQYF. The CDR3 region has the DNA TGTGCCTGGAGTGTCGCACTAGTCTACGAGCAGTACTTC.

The chain recombines TRBV6-5 with TRBJ1-1; D possibly corresponds to TRBD1 (6 bases). The germline V and J ends were trimmed by 6 bases and 1 base, with 12 bases remaining between them. Germline assignment: CDR1 MNHEY and CDR2 SVGAGI. This CDR3 is 14 amino acids long. The CDR3: CASSGAGQNTEAFF. In DNA, the CDR3 is TGTGCCAGCAGCGGTGCGGGACAGAACACTGAAGCTTTCTTT.

The V gene is TRBV18, the J gene TRBJ2-1; 9 bases match TRBD2. J gave up 7 bases and V 3 bases, and 10 bases lay outside the gene matches. The CDR3 contains 16 residues. Germline CDR1 reads KGHSH; CDR2 reads LQKENI. CDR3 DNA: TGTGCCAGCTCACCTTTAGCGGGAGCGGTTGGGAATGAGCAGTTCTTC. Protein sequence: CASSPLAGAVGNEQFF.

This chain links TRBV7-2 with TRBJ2-5; 14 nucleotides align to TRBD2. CDR1 and CDR2 (germline): SGHTA, FQGNSA. Losses at the gene ends were 5 bases for V and 5 bases for J; bases not matched to a gene: 10. The CDR3 runs to 17 residues. CDR3 amino acids: CASSGGTSGRGVETQYF. The DNA of the CDR3 is TGTGCCAGCAGCGGAGGGACTAGCGGGAGAGGGGTGGAGACCCAGTACTTC.

This chain connects TRBV12-5 to TRBJ1-5; D gene unclear. The CDR3 spans 16 residues. Trimming took 0 bases from V and 3 from J, leaving 12 bases between them. Germline V gene data show CDR1 as LGHNT and CDR2 as FRNRAP. CDR3: CASGLVTQVFNQPQHF. CDR3 in DNA: TGTGCTAGTGGTTTGGTAACCCAGGTCTTCAATCAGCCCCAGCATTTT.

This chain joins TRBV9 and TRBJ2-1; 9 bases align to TRBD2. This CDR3 region has 15 residues. In germline, CDR1 is SGDLS, CDR2 YYNGEE. V lost 6 bases, J lost 1 base, and 5 bases stayed unmatched. CDR3 residues: CASTRAGGSYNEQFF. DNA of the CDR3: TGTGCCAGCACCAGGGCGGGAGGGTCCTACAATGAGCAGTTCTTC.

The rearrangement joins TRBV18 to TRBJ1-4; D is ambiguous. Germline CDR1 reads KGHSH; CDR2 reads LQKENI. V lost 1 base and J 7 bases, leaving 7 bases between the germline ends. The CDR3 covers 13 residues. CDR3 DNA sequence: TGTGCCAGCTCACCACGGTTACGTGAAAAACTGTTTTTT. It is translated as CASSPRLREKLFF.

V and J are TRBV28 and TRBJ1-3; 7 nucleotides align to TRBD1. Germline V CDR1 and CDR2: MDHEN, SYDVKM. The V and J ends lost 6 bases and 1 base, in that order; junction bases with no gene match: 3. CDR3 length: 14 amino acids. Written as DNA, the CDR3 is TGTGCCAGCAGGAAACAGGGGTCTGGAAACACCATATATTTT. Encoded protein: CASRKQGSGNTIYF.

The chain combines TRBV6-6 with TRBJ2-3; TRBD2 might be the D (5 bases). CDR1 and CDR2 from the germline V gene are MNHNY and SVGAGI (reference sequence). The CDR3 consists of 15 residues. Trimming shortened V by 2 bases and J by 2 bases, and 11 bases separated the two germline ends. The CDR3, as DNA: TGTGCCAGCAGTTACCGGACTGATTACACAGATACGCAGTATTTT. It encodes CASSYRTDYTDTQYF.

This rearrangement joins TRBV6-6 to TRBJ2-1, with 9 bases lining up with TRBD2. Trimming removed 1 base from V and 3 bases from J; junction bases left unmatched: 4. This CDR3 has 16 amino acids. Germline V gene data show CDR1 as MNHNY and CDR2 as SVGAGI (reference sequence). CDR3 bases: TGTGCCAGCAGTTACTATGCGACTAGCGGCTACAATGAGCAGTTCTTC. Its protein is CASSYYATSGYNEQFF.

J is TRBJ2-1 and V is TRBV2, with D unresolved. The CDR3 is 13 residues long. Per germline, CDR1 SNHLY and CDR2 FYNNEI. Trimming shortened V by 1 base and J by 8 bases, and 9 bases separated the two germline ends. The CDR3: CASSEVFGDEQFF. DNA of the CDR3: TGTGCCAGCAGTGAAGTGTTCGGCGATGAGCAGTTCTTC.